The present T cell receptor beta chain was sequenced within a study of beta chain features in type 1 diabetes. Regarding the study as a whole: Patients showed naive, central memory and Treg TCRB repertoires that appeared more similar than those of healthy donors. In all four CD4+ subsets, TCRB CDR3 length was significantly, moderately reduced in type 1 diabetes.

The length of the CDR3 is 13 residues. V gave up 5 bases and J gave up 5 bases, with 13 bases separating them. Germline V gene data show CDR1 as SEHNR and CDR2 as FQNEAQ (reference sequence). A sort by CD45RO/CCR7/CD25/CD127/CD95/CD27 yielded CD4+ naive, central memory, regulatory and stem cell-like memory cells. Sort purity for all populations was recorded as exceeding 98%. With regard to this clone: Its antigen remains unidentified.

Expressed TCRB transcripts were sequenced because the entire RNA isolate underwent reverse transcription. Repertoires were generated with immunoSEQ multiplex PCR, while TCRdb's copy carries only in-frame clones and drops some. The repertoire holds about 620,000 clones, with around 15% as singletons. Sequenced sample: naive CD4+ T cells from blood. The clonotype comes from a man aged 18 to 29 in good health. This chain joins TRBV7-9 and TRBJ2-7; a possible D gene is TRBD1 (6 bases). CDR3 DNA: TGTGCCAGCAGCCTTCAGGGGAGAAACGAGCAGTACTTC. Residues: CASSLQGRNEQYF.